Below, one T cell receptor (beta chain) is given with its context. J was trimmed by 0 bases and V by 6 bases; bases with no gene match: 7. Germline V gene lookup returns CDR1 MNHEY and CDR2 SMNVEV (reference sequence). This CDR3 spans 15 amino acids. The data stem from a study of blood T cell repertoires in COVID-19. Only in-frame clones appear in the TCRdb table, and some are missing; sequencing was by immunoSEQ multiplex PCR. The sample consists of roughly 150,000 clones, approximately 82% of them appearing once. The specimen sequenced was peripheral blood. J is TRBJ1-1 and V is TRBV27, with TRBD1 matching 7 bases. This receptor was taken from an elderly woman with active or convalescent COVID-19. CDR3 region: CASSPRTGVNTEAFF. CDR3 bases: TGTGCCAGCAGCCCGAGGACAGGAGTGAACACTGAAGCTTTCTTT.